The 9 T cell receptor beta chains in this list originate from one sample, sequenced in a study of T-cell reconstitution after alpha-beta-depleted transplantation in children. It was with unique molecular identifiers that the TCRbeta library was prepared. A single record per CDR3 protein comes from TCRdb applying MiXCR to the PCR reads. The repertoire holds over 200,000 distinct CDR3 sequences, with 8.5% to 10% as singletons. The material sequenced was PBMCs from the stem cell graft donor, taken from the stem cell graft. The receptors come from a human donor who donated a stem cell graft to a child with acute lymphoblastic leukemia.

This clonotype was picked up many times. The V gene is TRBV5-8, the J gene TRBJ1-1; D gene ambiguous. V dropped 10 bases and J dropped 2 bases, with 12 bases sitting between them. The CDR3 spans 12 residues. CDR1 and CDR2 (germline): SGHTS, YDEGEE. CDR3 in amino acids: CASRGFNTEAFF. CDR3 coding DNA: TGTGCCTCTAGAGGGTTCAACACTGAAGCTTTCTTT.

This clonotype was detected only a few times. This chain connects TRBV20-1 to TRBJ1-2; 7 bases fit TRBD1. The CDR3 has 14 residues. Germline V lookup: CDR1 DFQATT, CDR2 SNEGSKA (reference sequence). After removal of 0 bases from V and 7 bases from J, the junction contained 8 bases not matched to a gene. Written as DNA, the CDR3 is TGCAGTGCTAGAGATCCCGACAGGGAGGTTGGCTACACCTTC. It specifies CSARDPDREVGYTF.

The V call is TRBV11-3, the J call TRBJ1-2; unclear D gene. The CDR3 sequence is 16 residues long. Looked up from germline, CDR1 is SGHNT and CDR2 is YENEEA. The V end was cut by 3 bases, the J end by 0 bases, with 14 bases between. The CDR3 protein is CASSFPTLGANYGYTF. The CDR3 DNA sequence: TGTGCCAGCAGCTTCCCCACACTTGGAGCTAACTATGGCTACACCTTC.

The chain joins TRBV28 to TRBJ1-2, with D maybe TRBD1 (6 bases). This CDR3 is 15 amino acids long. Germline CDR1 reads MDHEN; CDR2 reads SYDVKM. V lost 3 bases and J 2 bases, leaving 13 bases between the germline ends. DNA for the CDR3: TGTGCCAGCAGTTTCGGGGGCGAGGGAAACTATGGCTACACCTTC. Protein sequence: CASSFGGEGNYGYTF.

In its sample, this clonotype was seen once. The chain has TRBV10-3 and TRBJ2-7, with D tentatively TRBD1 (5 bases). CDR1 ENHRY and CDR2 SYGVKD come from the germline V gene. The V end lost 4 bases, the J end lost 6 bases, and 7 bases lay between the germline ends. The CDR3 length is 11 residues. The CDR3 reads CAISGTTEQYF. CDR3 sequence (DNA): TGTGCCATCAGTGGGACAACCGAGCAGTACTTC.

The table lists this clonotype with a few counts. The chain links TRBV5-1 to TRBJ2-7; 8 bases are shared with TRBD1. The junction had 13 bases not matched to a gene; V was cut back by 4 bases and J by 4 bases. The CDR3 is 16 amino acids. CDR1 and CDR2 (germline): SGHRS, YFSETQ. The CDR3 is CASSGGPDRASYEQYF. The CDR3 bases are TGCGCCAGCAGCGGTGGACCGGACAGGGCATCGTACGAGCAGTACTTC.

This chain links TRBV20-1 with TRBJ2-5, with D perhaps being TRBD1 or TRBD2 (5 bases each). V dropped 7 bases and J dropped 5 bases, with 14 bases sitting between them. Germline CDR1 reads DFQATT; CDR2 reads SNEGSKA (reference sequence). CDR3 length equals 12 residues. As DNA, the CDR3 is TGCAGTGTCCTGGGGGTTGGGGAGACCCAGTACTTC. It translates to CSVLGVGETQYF.

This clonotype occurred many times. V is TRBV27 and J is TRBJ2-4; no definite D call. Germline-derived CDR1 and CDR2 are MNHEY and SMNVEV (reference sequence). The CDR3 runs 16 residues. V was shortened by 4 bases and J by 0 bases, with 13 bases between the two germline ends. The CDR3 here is CASSSPASLAKNIQYF. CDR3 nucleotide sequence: TGTGCCAGCAGTTCACCGGCCAGCCTAGCCAAAAACATTCAGTACTTC.

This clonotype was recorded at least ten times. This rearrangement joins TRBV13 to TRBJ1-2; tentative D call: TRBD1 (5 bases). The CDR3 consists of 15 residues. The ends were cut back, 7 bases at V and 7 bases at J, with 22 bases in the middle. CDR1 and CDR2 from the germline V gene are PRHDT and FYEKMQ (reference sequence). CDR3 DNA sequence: TGTGCCAGCACCTACACCCGGGGGGGATATGGTGGCTACACCTTC. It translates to CASTYTRGGYGGYTF.